Presented here are 3 T cell receptor beta chains from one specimen sequenced in a study of blood T cell repertoires in COVID-19 (dated by TCRdb to between 2020 and 2021). Libraries were prepared through the immunoSEQ multiplex PCR assay. This is the immuneACCESS table as TCRdb keeps it, with only in-frame sequences that have V and J called. A part of the clones is gone; compared with another copy, unresolved V genes explain less than half, and the rest is unexplained. In this sample the table shows roughly 150,000 clones, 78% of which occur a single time. Jointly, the top ten make up around 14% of the sample. The sample consisted of peripheral blood. The receptors derive from a woman of 80 years or more with acute or convalescent COVID-19.

The chain recombines TRBV7-8 with TRBJ1-1; D remains ambiguous. The germline V and J ends were trimmed by 4 bases and 1 base, with 7 bases remaining between them. This CDR3 has 13 amino acids. The germline V gene encodes CDR1 SGHVS and CDR2 FQNEAQ. For the CDR3, the DNA is TGTGCCAGCAGCTATACAGAGAACACTGAAGCTTTCTTT. Amino acid sequence: CASSYTENTEAFF. Supplemented by reference TRBV7-8 and TRBJ1-1, the full variable domain reads GAGVSQSPRYKVAKRGQDVALRCDPISGHVSLFWYQQALGQGPEFLTYFQNEAQLDKSGLPSDRFFAERPEGSVSTLKIQRTQQEDSAVYLCASSYTENTEAFFGQGTRLTVV.

The V and J genes are TRBV18 and TRBJ2-3; no clear D. Germline CDR1 is KGHSH and CDR2 is LQKENI. The CDR3 totals 15 residues. V lost 2 bases and J 0 bases, leaving 9 bases between the germline ends. In DNA, the CDR3 is TGTGCCAGCTCACCAGACATAGGTAGCACAGATACGCAGTATTTT. Translation: CASSPDIGSTDTQYF.

This clone was counted between two and nine times. The chain links TRBV7-2 to TRBJ1-2; 9 bases map to TRBD1. Per the germline V gene, CDR1 is SGHTA and CDR2 is FQGNSA. V was pared by 5 bases and J by 6 bases, with 10 bases of the junction left unmatched. This CDR3 region has 15 residues. In DNA form, the CDR3 reads TGTGCCAGCAGCGAAGGGACAGGGATATTGGATGGCTACACCTTC. It codes for CASSEGTGILDGYTF.